This TCR beta chain was sequenced for a study of cytotoxic CD8 clonotypes in ibrutinib-treated CLL. Profiling relied on immunoSEQ multiplex PCR, and the TCRdb table lists in-frame clones only, not all of them. The top ten hold 20% to 25% of the sample, which has roughly 11,000 clones, around 81% seen once. The ends lost 2 bases at V and 0 bases at J; junction bases unmatched: 13. Looked up from germline, CDR1 is SGHNT and CDR2 is YENEEA. The CDR3 totals 18 residues. The source of this sequence is a human donor with chronic lymphocytic leukemia. Sequencing was performed on PBMCs, taken at disease progression, from a patient treated with ibrutinib. The rearrangement joins TRBV11-3 to TRBJ2-7; 7 bases line up with TRBD1. Here the CDR3 DNA reads TGTGCCAGCAGCTTATCACCAAACCAACAGGGGCCCTCCTACGAGCAGTACTTC. This sequence encodes CASSLSPNQQGPSYEQYF. The variable domain in full, completed from reference TRBV11-3 and TRBJ2-7, reads EAGVVQSPRYKIIEKKQPVAFWCNPISGHNTLYWYLQNLGQGPELLIRYENEEAVDDSQLPKDRFSAERLKGVDSTLKIQPAELGDSAVYLCASSLSPNQQGPSYEQYFGPGTRLTVT.